Listed below are T cell receptor beta chains from one sample, sequenced in a study of cytomegalovirus exposure and HLA in healthy donors. Using immunoSEQ multiplex PCR, the repertoire was profiled, and TCRdb retains in-frame clones only, with some absent. The repertoire holds 150,000 to 200,000 clones, with around 77% as singletons. Sequencing was done on a sample of PBMCs. The receptors come from a woman younger than 45 in good health and CMV-seropositive. Both conserved end residues are trimmed from each CDR3. The size of a clone is reported for some rows only, either as once, few or many, or as a class for expanded clones.

TRBV7-9,-,TRBJ1-2,ASSFADSPGT
TRBV5-5,-,TRBJ2-7,ASSSTYEQY
TRBV30,-,TRBJ1-2,AWSVGQDYGYT
TRBV5-8,-,TRBJ2-6,ASSFGQGASGANVLT
TRBV12-5,-,TRBJ1-2,ASGPGQGTVNYGYT
TRBV10-3,-,TRBJ1-1,AISGPGMNTEAF
TRBV5-1,-,TRBJ2-5,ASSLVGRGETQY
TRBV10-3,-,TRBJ2-1,AISATPGLAGVGDEQF
TRBV7-6,-,TRBJ1-1,ASREFMNTEAF
TRBV7-9,-,TRBJ2-7,ASSPDSGFSYEQY
TRBV5-1,once,TRBJ2-1,ASSHGLAGKRDEQF
TRBV28,-,TRBJ2-7,ASSRPRGREQY
TRBV18,-,TRBJ2-1,ASRKLAGESYNEQF
TRBV2,-,TRBJ1-1,ASYVSPGGNTEAF